These 29 T cell receptor beta chains came from one sample sequenced in a study of T cell responses to AZD1222 COVID-19 vaccine. The table came from immunoSEQ multiplex PCR; TCRdb's copy has only in-frame clones and leaves some out. This sample carries 60,000 to 70,000 clones, roughly four fifths of them seen once, and the ten largest clones take less than 6.5%. The starting material was peripheral blood, obtained on day 0 of AZD1222 vaccination. These receptors all come from an adult in good health.

The chain couples TRBV7-9 to TRBJ2-6; possibly TRBD1 for D (5 bases). V was shortened by 10 bases and J by 0 bases, with 7 bases between the two germline ends. Germline lookup yields CDR1 SEHNR and CDR2 FQNEAQ (reference sequence). The CDR3 is made up of 13 amino acids. The CDR3 nucleotides are TGTGCCATAGACAGCTCTGGGGCCAACGTCCTGACTTTC. This gives the protein CAIDSSGANVLTF. Full variable domain (missing parts from reference TRBV7-9 and TRBJ2-6): DTGVSQNPRHKITKRGQNVTFRCDPISEHNRLYWYRQTLGQGPEFLTYFQNEAQLEKSRLLSDRFSAERPKGSFSTLEIQRTEQGDSAMYLCAIDSSGANVLTFGAGSRLTVL.

This clone has just one count. The chain joins TRBV11-3 to TRBJ1-4; D is ambiguous. The CDR3 is made up of 12 amino acids. The germline CDR1 and CDR2 sequences are SGHNT and YENEEA. V dropped 3 bases and J dropped 4 bases, with 3 bases sitting between them. The CDR3 region has the DNA TGTGCCAGCAGCTTTAATAATGAAAAACTGTTTTTT. Its protein is CASSFNNEKLFF.

A few counts support this clone. This chain joins TRBV5-5 and TRBJ1-6; D not resolved. Deletions cut 0 bases from V and 3 bases from J, with 7 bases between. This CDR3 has 15 residues. Germline loops: CDR1 SGHKS, CDR2 YYEKEE (reference sequence). This chain's CDR3 is CASSLEAGYNSPLHF. In nucleotides, the CDR3 is TGTGCCAGCAGCTTGGAGGCAGGCTATAATTCACCCCTCCACTTT.

The gene calls are TRBV4-2 and TRBJ1-1, with 8 bases aligning to TRBD1. V lost 1 base, J lost 4 bases, and 11 bases stayed unmatched. Germline CDR1 reads LGHNA; CDR2 reads YNFKEQ. The CDR3 is made up of 17 amino acids. This chain's CDR3 is CASSQVPSGGSGTEAFF. For the CDR3, the DNA is TGTGCCAGCAGCCAAGTGCCCTCAGGGGGCAGTGGCACTGAAGCTTTCTTT.

The chain recombines TRBV7-9 with TRBJ2-5, with D maybe TRBD1 (6 bases). This CDR3 region has 16 residues. Looked up from germline, CDR1 is SEHNR and CDR2 is FQNEAQ (reference sequence). Trimming stripped 5 bases from V and 1 base from J, with 17 bases between. CDR3 loop: CASSLTGDSSQETQYF. The CDR3 region has the DNA TGTGCCAGCAGCCTGACAGGAGACAGTTCCCAAGAGACCCAGTACTTC.

The chain recombines TRBV6-5 with TRBJ1-2; 10 bases match TRBD1. After removal of 0 bases from V and 3 bases from J, the junction contained 4 bases not matched to a gene. In germline, CDR1 is MNHEY, CDR2 SVGAGI. The CDR3 spans 16 residues. The CDR3 loop reads CASSYSGTGVHYGYTF. The CDR3 DNA sequence: TGTGCCAGCAGTTACTCGGGGACAGGGGTGCACTATGGCTACACCTTC.

The rearrangement uses TRBV6-1 and TRBJ1-1; a possible D gene is TRBD1 (5 bases). The CDR3 covers 16 residues. CDR1 is MNHNS, CDR2 SASEGT, per germline. V lost 0 bases to trimming and J lost 3 bases, with 14 bases between them. The CDR3 bases are TGTGCCAGCAGTGAAGCACTGGGACGGGGAGACACTGAAGCTTTCTTT. It encodes CASSEALGRGDTEAFF.

V is TRBV9 and J is TRBJ1-4; D ambiguous. This CDR3 is built from 15 residues. Germline V gene data show CDR1 as SGDLS and CDR2 as YYNGEE. Trimming pared 0 bases from V and 6 bases from J, leaving 12 bases between. The CDR3 sequence: CASSVGASPYEKLFF. The CDR3 coding sequence is TGTGCCAGCAGCGTAGGGGCCAGCCCTTATGAAAAACTGTTTTTT.

This clone was recorded once. This chain uses TRBV19 with TRBJ2-1; a possible D gene is TRBD2 (6 bases). V lost 10 bases and J 3 bases, leaving 16 bases between the germline ends. Germline-derived CDR1 and CDR2 are LNHDA and SQIVND (reference sequence). This CDR3 contains 14 residues. Here the CDR3 DNA reads TGTGCCACCTCGTGGGGTAGCGGCTACAATGAGCAGTTCTTC. Translating it yields CATSWGSGYNEQFF.

V is TRBV12-3 or TRBV12-4 and J is TRBJ2-7; a possible D gene is TRBD1 (5 bases). With 8 bases removed from V and 2 bases from J, the gap between germline ends came to 10 bases. This CDR3 has 12 residues. The CDR3 sequence: CASGPRAYEQYF. The CDR3 nucleotides read TGTGCCAGCGGCCCCAGGGCCTACGAGCAGTACTTC.

Turning to this clone: Other nucleotide sequences from this sample produce the same CDR3. The CDR3 spells CASSLGGGGNTIYF. CDR3 nucleotides: TGTGCCAGCAGCTTAGGGGGTGGTGGAAACACCATATATTTT. This chain joins TRBV7-2 and TRBJ1-3, with D unclear. The CDR3 extends over 14 amino acids. V was cut by 1 base and J by 3 bases, with 7 bases left in between. Germline V gives CDR1 SGHTA, CDR2 FQGNSA.

The chain couples TRBV7-9 to TRBJ2-2; the D gene is possibly TRBD1 (6 bases). Trimming cost V 5 bases and J 6 bases, with 13 bases left between them. Germline CDR1 is SEHNR and CDR2 is FQNEAQ (reference sequence). The CDR3 covers 14 residues. DNA for the CDR3: TGTGCCAGCAGCCGTGGGGCAGGGGCCGGGGAGCTGTTTTTT. This gives the protein CASSRGAGAGELFF.

The chain joins TRBV5-4 to TRBJ2-5, with D possibly TRBD2 on 7 matching bases. CDR1 is SGHNT and CDR2 is YYREEE in the germline V gene (reference sequence). V lost 5 bases to trimming and J lost 7 bases, with 21 bases between them. The CDR3 contains 15 residues. As DNA, the CDR3 is TGTGCCAGCAGTCGAGGAGGCGGGGGCTCCGGGACCCAGTACTTC. It translates to CASSRGGGGSGTQYF.

The chain joins TRBV29-1 to TRBJ1-1; D is possibly TRBD1 (5 bases). Trimming pared 4 bases from V and 5 bases from J, leaving 14 bases between. The CDR3 length is 13 residues. Germline CDR1 is SQVTM and CDR2 is ANQGSEA. The CDR3 is CSVGLGRGTEAFF. For the CDR3, the DNA is TGCAGCGTTGGATTGGGGCGGGGTACTGAAGCTTTCTTT.

The rearrangement links TRBV10-3 to TRBJ1-1, with a tentative D call TRBD1 (6 bases). From germline, CDR1 is ENHRY and CDR2 SYGVKD. The CDR3 runs to 15 residues. V shed 4 bases and J shed 1 base, with 13 bases lying between them. CDR3 amino acids: CAISGGGGGNTEAFF. The CDR3 nucleotides are TGTGCCATCAGTGGAGGGGGAGGGGGGAACACTGAAGCTTTCTTT.

The gene calls are TRBV28 and TRBJ1-1, with 12 bases lining up with TRBD1. Germline loops: CDR1 MDHEN, CDR2 SYDVKM. This CDR3 comprises 11 residues. Written as DNA, the CDR3 is TGTGGGTCCGGGACAGGGGGCAAAGCTTTCTTT. Encoded protein: CGSGTGGKAFF.

This clone has only a few counts. DNA for the CDR3: TGTGCCAGCAGCCAAGATTGGAAGGGAGATGAGCAGTACTTC. It translates to CASSQDWKGDEQYF. The chain couples TRBV3-1 (or the pseudogene TRBV3-2) to TRBJ2-7; D is perhaps TRBD2 (5 bases). The V end was cut by 0 bases, the J end by 7 bases, with 13 bases between. This CDR3 comprises 14 residues. Germline loops: CDR1 LGHDT, CDR2 YNNKEL (reference sequence).

This clone was detected only once. The chain joins TRBV6-5 to TRBJ2-5; D gene ambiguous. V lost 2 bases to trimming and J lost 5 bases, with 3 bases between them. Germline V CDR1 and CDR2: MNHEY, SVGAGI. The CDR3 extends over 11 amino acids. The CDR3 loop is CASSYGETQYF. The CDR3 region has the DNA TGTGCCAGCAGTTACGGGGAGACCCAGTACTTC.

J is TRBJ1-5 and V is TRBV27; D gene unclear. This CDR3 comprises 13 residues. Germline assignment: CDR1 MNHEY and CDR2 SMNVEV (reference sequence). Trimming removed 5 bases from V and 0 bases from J, with 5 bases in between. The CDR3 here is CASSPNSNQPQHF. CDR3 coding DNA: TGTGCCAGCAGTCCCAATAGCAATCAGCCCCAGCATTTT.

The J gene is TRBJ1-1, the V gene TRBV18, with D perhaps matching TRBD1 (6 bases). The CDR3 totals 15 residues. Trimming took off 4 bases at V and 1 base at J, with 13 bases between the two ends. Germline V gene lookup returns CDR1 KGHSH and CDR2 LQKENI. This CDR3 is CASSLSVQGNTEAFF. CDR3 nucleotide sequence: TGTGCCAGCTCACTCAGTGTACAGGGGAACACTGAAGCTTTCTTT.

The CDR3 DNA is TGTGCCAGCAGTTACGGTGGTGCCAGGGCCAATGAGCAGTTCTTC. As protein: CASSYGGARANEQFF. This rearrangement joins TRBV6-5 to TRBJ2-1; the D gene is possibly TRBD1 (5 bases). Trimming cost V 2 bases and J 6 bases, with 14 bases left between them. Germline V lookup: CDR1 MNHEY, CDR2 SVGAGI. The CDR3 covers 15 residues.

The chain has TRBV30 and TRBJ1-3, with D hard to call. V lost 0 bases, J lost 6 bases, and 6 bases lay in between. CDR3 length equals 12 residues. CDR1 and CDR2 (germline): GTSNPN, SVGIG (reference sequence). The CDR3 is CAWSVPPNTIYF. CDR3 DNA sequence: TGTGCCTGGAGTGTGCCGCCAAACACCATATATTTT.

The genes are TRBV20-1 and TRBJ2-1; 11 positions match TRBD2. V was pared by 3 bases and J by 8 bases, with 6 bases of the junction left unmatched. The CDR3 has 14 residues. Germline loops: CDR1 DFQATT, CDR2 SNEGSKA (reference sequence). The CDR3 coding sequence is TGCAGTGCTAGTAGCGGGGGGGCCGGAGATGAGCAGTTCTTC. Residues: CSASSGGAGDEQFF.

This clone came up a few times. The chain is built from TRBV6-2 or TRBV6-3 and TRBJ1-6; D remains ambiguous. The CDR3 consists of 12 residues. Per the germline V gene, CDR1 is MNHEY and CDR2 is SVGEGT. Between the trimmed V and J ends, which lost 1 base and 9 bases, there was a span of 4 bases. The CDR3 spells CASSYFGSPLHF. The CDR3 region has the DNA TGTGCCAGCAGTTACTTTGGTTCACCCCTCCACTTT.

The J gene is TRBJ1-1, the V gene TRBV27; the D gene is possibly TRBD1 (6 bases). Looked up from germline, CDR1 is MNHEY and CDR2 is SMNVEV (reference sequence). V was cut by 2 bases and J by 4 bases, with 8 bases left in between. The CDR3 is 13 amino acids. CDR3 coding DNA: TGTGCCAGCAGTTTAGGGGGGCTCACTGAAGCTTTCTTT. Translated: CASSLGGLTEAFF.

This chain uses TRBV30 with TRBJ2-4; D remains unclear. CDR1 is GTSNPN, CDR2 SVGIG, per germline (reference sequence). Trimming removed 4 bases at V and 1 base at J, with 8 bases between. This CDR3 region has 13 residues. The DNA for the CDR3 is TGTGCCTGGAAAGGGTGGGCCAAAAACATTCAGTACTTC. Residues: CAWKGWAKNIQYF.

With respect to this clone: The same CDR3 is also encoded by other DNA sequences in this sample. This rearrangement joins TRBV5-1 to TRBJ1-2; D gene unclear. Germline V gives CDR1 SGHRS, CDR2 YFSETQ. CDR3 length: 11 residues. V shed 4 bases and J shed 8 bases, with 9 bases lying between them. The CDR3 is CASSLEGGYTF. CDR3 nucleotides: TGCGCCAGCAGCCTTGAGGGCGGCTACACCTTC.

J is TRBJ2-3 and V is TRBV11-3, with TRBD1 identical over 7 bases. CDR1 and CDR2 (germline): SGHNT, YENEEA. The length of the CDR3 is 15 residues. The V gene end was trimmed by 6 bases and the J gene end by 2 bases; junction bases not matched to a gene: 8. CDR3 amino acids: CASSSPGQPTDTQYF. The CDR3 coding sequence is TGTGCCAGCAGTTCCCCGGGACAGCCCACAGATACGCAGTATTTT.

The rearrangement joins TRBV29-1 to TRBJ2-7; D is possibly TRBD1 or TRBD2 (5 bases each). Germline values: CDR1 SQVTM, CDR2 ANQGSEA. V was pared by 4 bases and J by 3 bases, with 10 bases between. This CDR3 has 12 residues. DNA for the CDR3: TGCAGCGTTGTAGGGGACGGCTACGAGCAGTACTTC. This codes for CSVVGDGYEQYF.